Listed here are 27 T cell receptor beta chains from one sample, sequenced in a study of spatial heterogeneity in lung cancer. TCRdb recomputed calls from the 5' RACE reads with MiXCR, one row per CDR3 protein. This table has about 35,000 distinct CDR3 sequences, approximately 3.1% appearing once. Time point specified: sample taken at primary tumor resection. Specimen: normal lung tissue next to the tumor, collected at surgery. These receptors all come from a male donor with early-stage non-small cell lung cancer.

This clonotype was seen at least ten times. The chain joins TRBV28 to TRBJ1-1, with 10 nucleotides matching TRBD1. Per germline, CDR1 MDHEN and CDR2 SYDVKM. This CDR3 has 13 amino acids. The V and J ends lost 3 bases and 5 bases, in that order; junction bases with no gene match: 0. The CDR3 protein is CASSLDRGTEAFF. The CDR3 nucleotides read TGTGCCAGCAGTTTGGACAGGGGGACTGAAGCTTTCTTT.

The table lists this clonotype with many counts. The chain joins TRBV7-8 to TRBJ2-7, with TRBD2 identical over 7 bases. The CDR3 runs 14 residues. Germline V gene lookup returns CDR1 SGHVS and CDR2 FQNEAQ. V shed 0 bases, J shed 2 bases, and the junction held 1 base outside the gene matches. CDR3 region: CASSLAGGPYEQYF. The CDR3 region has the DNA TGTGCCAGCAGCTTAGCGGGAGGGCCCTACGAGCAGTACTTC.

The table lists this clonotype with many counts. The gene calls are TRBV7-2 and TRBJ2-1; D is perhaps TRBD1 or TRBD2 (6 bases each). Deletions cut 3 bases from V and 2 bases from J, with 11 bases between. Germline V lookup: CDR1 SGHTA, CDR2 FQGNSA. CDR3 length: 15 amino acids. The CDR3 is CASSFGGGPYNEQFF. The CDR3 nucleotides read TGTGCCAGCAGCTTTGGAGGGGGTCCCTACAATGAGCAGTTCTTC.

This clonotype was counted at least ten times. This sequence joins TRBV5-6 and TRBJ2-5, with D hard to call. V was shortened by 4 bases and J by 2 bases, with 15 bases between the two germline ends. Germline CDR1 and CDR2: SGHDT and YYEEEE. The CDR3 spans 15 residues. The DNA of the CDR3 is TGTGCCAGCAGCGTTGATATGGGCGTACAAGAGACCCAGTACTTC. It codes for CASSVDMGVQETQYF.

This clonotype was seen repeatedly, ten times or more. V is TRBV6-4 and J is TRBJ1-5; 7 nucleotides match TRBD1. The CDR3 contains 13 residues. Germline V CDR1 and CDR2: MRHNA, SNTAGT. J was trimmed by 4 bases and V by 5 bases; bases with no gene match: 2. In DNA, the CDR3 is TGTGCCAGCAGTACAGGGGCTAATCAGCCCCAGCATTTT. Translation gives CASSTGANQPQHF.

V and J are TRBV2 and TRBJ2-5; D not certain. Between the trimmed V and J ends, which lost 2 bases and 7 bases, there was a span of 20 bases. CDR1 is SNHLY and CDR2 is FYNNEI in the germline V gene. The CDR3 runs 16 residues. The CDR3 region is CASSESVPGRGGTQYF. CDR3 coding DNA: TGTGCCAGCAGTGAATCCGTCCCAGGTCGAGGTGGGACCCAGTACTTC.

This clonotype has a count of ten or more. This chain connects TRBV27 to TRBJ2-7, with D perhaps assigned TRBD1 or TRBD2 (5 bases each). Germline V gene data show CDR1 as MNHEY and CDR2 as SMNVEV (reference sequence). This CDR3 region has 14 residues. V lost 9 bases, J lost 0 bases, and 15 bases lay in between. The CDR3 sequence: CASPGPTISYEQYF. CDR3 bases: TGTGCCAGTCCGGGACCGACTATCTCCTACGAGCAGTACTTC.

Regarding this clonotype: A much larger clone differs by one base, so this may be a read error. The CDR3 DNA reads as TGTCCCAGCAGTTCTTCCGGACACGACTCCTACGAGCAGTACTTC. Translated: CPSSSSGHDSYEQYF. The chain has TRBV27 and TRBJ2-7, with D possibly matching TRBD1 (5 bases). The CDR3 totals 15 residues. In germline, CDR1 is MNHEY, CDR2 SMNVEV (reference sequence).

This clonotype occurred many times. J is TRBJ1-1 and V is TRBV7-3; 10 nucleotides line up with TRBD1. The CDR3 has 15 residues. J lost 6 bases, V lost 3 bases, and 7 bases had no gene match. Germline V gene lookup returns CDR1 SGHTA and CDR2 FQGTGA. In nucleotides, the CDR3 is TGTGCCAGCAGCTTTACGGGACAGGGGATTTCTGAAGCTTTCTTT. Protein: CASSFTGQGISEAFF.

This clonotype turned up a few times. This chain joins TRBV7-2 and TRBJ1-6; no clear D gene. Per germline, CDR1 SGHTA and CDR2 FQGNSA. V was clipped by 2 bases and J by 8 bases, with 19 bases between them. The CDR3 runs 17 residues. The CDR3 sequence is CASSLLGFGRTHSPLHF. DNA for the CDR3: TGTGCCAGCAGCTTATTGGGTTTTGGACGGACGCATTCACCCCTCCACTTT.

This clonotype was recorded many times. This sequence joins TRBV7-3 and TRBJ1-1, with 8 bases matching TRBD1. The trim removed 5 bases at V and 10 bases at J, leaving 9 bases unmatched. This CDR3 has 13 residues. CDR1 and CDR2 (germline): SGHTA, FQGTGA. In DNA, the CDR3 is TGTGCCAGCAGCCGCGGACAGGGCGAAGGAGCTTTCTTT. This gives the protein CASSRGQGEGAFF.

This clonotype was recorded many times. The CDR3 loop reads CASSDAPTGGFLANEKLFF. The CDR3 coding sequence is TGTGCCAGCAGTGACGCCCCGACAGGGGGCTTTTTGGCTAATGAAAAACTGTTTTTT. The chain combines TRBV6-1 with TRBJ1-4; 10 bases agree with TRBD1. The CDR3 length is 19 residues. Germline CDR1 MNHNS, CDR2 SASEGT. The ends lost 3 bases at V and 3 bases at J; junction bases unmatched: 13.

This clonotype was detected many times. The J gene is TRBJ2-1, the V gene TRBV7-9; no reliable D call. V lost 5 bases and J 6 bases, leaving 14 bases between the germline ends. Germline V gives CDR1 SEHNR, CDR2 FQNEAQ (reference sequence). CDR3 size: 14 residues. The CDR3 loop is CASSGASGGNEQFF. CDR3 DNA: TGTGCCAGCAGCGGTGCCTCCGGCGGCAATGAGCAGTTCTTC.

This clonotype was seen a handful of times. The rearrangement links TRBV20-1 to TRBJ1-1; TRBD1 might be the D (5 bases). With 0 bases removed from V and 0 bases from J, the gap between germline ends came to 11 bases. Germline-derived CDR1 and CDR2 are DFQATT and SNEGSKA (reference sequence). This CDR3 contains 15 residues. As DNA, the CDR3 is TGCAGTGCTAGAGATCGAGCAGGGCTGAACACTGAAGCTTTCTTT. Translation: CSARDRAGLNTEAFF.

Notes on this clonotype: It may be a read error: a sequence one base away is much more abundant. This chain uses TRBV20-1 with TRBJ2-3, with 10 positions matching TRBD2. The ends lost 3 bases at V and 7 bases at J; junction bases unmatched: 10. The CDR3 runs to 15 residues. Per germline, CDR1 DFQATT and CDR2 SNEGSKA (reference sequence). The CDR3 spells CSASTLAGVGYTQYF. The CDR3 nucleotides read TGCAGTGCTAGTACTCTAGCGGGGGTAGGATATACGCAGTATTTT.

The table lists this clonotype with many counts. The CDR3 bases are TGCAGTGCAGCGGTCAGGGGAACCGATACGCAGTATTTT. Its protein is CSAAVRGTDTQYF. This chain uses TRBV20-1 with TRBJ2-3; possible D gene TRBD1, 6 bases. V gave up 6 bases and J gave up 6 bases, with 16 bases separating them. Germline V gene lookup returns CDR1 DFQATT and CDR2 SNEGSKA (reference sequence). The length of the CDR3 is 13 residues.

This clonotype was found a few times. The chain uses TRBV7-9 and TRBJ1-4; D perhaps matches TRBD1 (6 bases). Germline values: CDR1 SEHNR, CDR2 FQNEAQ (reference sequence). The CDR3 contains 15 residues. Trimming cost V 2 bases and J 8 bases, with 15 bases left between them. CDR3 protein: CASSLSGTLGEKLFF. Written as DNA, the CDR3 is TGTGCCAGCAGCTTATCAGGGACACTTGGGGAAAAACTGTTTTTT.

This clonotype has at least ten counts. The V and J genes are TRBV6-5 and TRBJ1-5, with D possibly TRBD1 on 6 matching bases. Germline CDR1 MNHEY, CDR2 SVGAGI. Trimming shortened V by 2 bases and J by 6 bases, and 14 bases separated the two germline ends. This CDR3 spans 15 amino acids. CDR3 loop: CASSYPPGGLQPQHF. CDR3 nucleotides: TGTGCCAGCAGTTACCCCCCGGGGGGGCTTCAGCCCCAGCATTTT.

Ten or more counts support this clonotype. The rearrangement joins TRBV28 to TRBJ2-5, with 12 positions matching TRBD2. From germline, CDR1 is MDHEN and CDR2 SYDVKM. The CDR3 sequence is 14 residues long. The V and J ends lost 5 bases and 5 bases, in that order; junction bases with no gene match: 3. The CDR3 loop is CASSPSGREETQYF. As DNA, the CDR3 is TGTGCCAGCAGTCCTAGCGGGAGGGAGGAGACCCAGTACTTC.

This clonotype has more than one count but fewer than ten. This chain links TRBV4-2 with TRBJ2-4; D is possibly TRBD2 (6 bases). Germline CDR1 and CDR2: LGHNA and YNFKEQ. The CDR3 has 17 amino acids. V gave up 0 bases and J gave up 2 bases, with 14 bases separating them. CDR3 sequence: CASSQDGQGGTKNIQYF. The DNA of the CDR3 is TGTGCCAGCAGCCAAGATGGGCAGGGCGGGACCAAAAACATTCAGTACTTC.

This clonotype was counted at least ten times. The chain has TRBV5-1 and TRBJ2-7, with D maybe TRBD1 (5 bases). Per the germline V gene, CDR1 is SGHRS and CDR2 is YFSETQ. V lost 0 bases and J lost 3, with 16 bases in between. The CDR3 loop spans 16 amino acids. CDR3 nucleotides: TGCGCCAGCAGCTTGGCCGGACAAGTAAGCAGCTACGAGCAGTACTTC. Residues: CASSLAGQVSSYEQYF.

This clonotype was seen repeatedly, ten times or more. The CDR3 is CASTHGVGGKDTQYF. In nucleotides, the CDR3 is TGTGCCAGCACCCACGGGGTGGGCGGTAAAGATACGCAGTATTTT. V gene TRBV12-3 or TRBV12-4 combines with J gene TRBJ2-3; maybe TRBD2 (5 bases). This CDR3 is 15 amino acids long. Deletions cut 7 bases from V and 5 bases from J, with 19 bases between.

In its sample, this clonotype was seen many times. CDR3 sequence (DNA): TGTGCCAGCAGTCACCCATATAGCAATCAGCCCCAGCATTTT. This encodes CASSHPYSNQPQHF. V and J are TRBV28 and TRBJ1-5; D not certain. Looked up from germline, CDR1 is MDHEN and CDR2 is SYDVKM. This CDR3 has 14 amino acids. V lost 5 bases to trimming and J lost 0 bases, with 8 bases between them.

The table lists this clonotype with many counts. The V call is TRBV7-2, the J call TRBJ2-5; D is ambiguous. Germline-derived CDR1 and CDR2 are SGHTA and FQGNSA. V shed 0 bases and J shed 5 bases, with 7 bases lying between them. The CDR3 has 13 amino acids. CDR3 loop: CASSLAPRETQYF. As DNA, the CDR3 is TGTGCCAGCAGCTTAGCGCCCCGGGAGACCCAGTACTTC.

This clonotype was recorded at least ten times. The J gene is TRBJ2-1, the V gene TRBV28; 12 bases agree with TRBD2. The CDR3 is made up of 17 amino acids. Looked up from germline, CDR1 is MDHEN and CDR2 is SYDVKM. J was trimmed by 3 bases and V by 4 bases; bases with no gene match: 7. CDR3 residues: CASSWASGRVVYNEQFF. The DNA of the CDR3 is TGTGCCAGCAGTTGGGCTAGCGGGAGGGTCGTCTACAATGAGCAGTTCTTC.

This clonotype was seen at least ten times. V and J are TRBV4-1 and TRBJ2-7, with 7 nucleotides matching TRBD2. V shed 2 bases and J 3 bases; nucleotides not matched to a gene: 7. The V gene's germline CDR1 is MGHRA and CDR2 YSYEKL. The CDR3 consists of 15 residues. CDR3 in DNA: TGCGCCAGCAGCCAAATGTCGGGACTATTCTACGAGCAGTACTTC. Translating gives CASSQMSGLFYEQYF.

This clonotype was observed at least ten times. The rearrangement joins TRBV6-5 to TRBJ1-4, with a possible D match to TRBD1 (5 bases). The V end was cut by 5 bases, the J end by 11 bases, with 12 bases between. The CDR3 covers 12 residues. Germline CDR1 is MNHEY and CDR2 is SVGAGI. CDR3 DNA sequence: TGTGCCAGCAGTACTCAGGGTCAGAAACTGTTTTTT. Protein sequence: CASSTQGQKLFF.